This TCR beta chain was observed in a study of T cells in Graves' hyperthyroidism and ophthalmopathy. Study-wide context: Prior to any treatment, at the point of initial diagnosis, peripheral blood was collected.

Overall study findings and caveats: Researchers found most expanded thyroid clonotypes above 0.001 in blood as well. Onset of ophthalmopathy came a median 6.5 months after the model predicted it.

This clonotype has a count of ten or more. Its antigen is undetermined. Clinical symptoms, serum thyroxine and TRAb, thyroid ultrasound and orbital computed tomography together formed the diagnostic basis. Researchers amplified the TCR beta CDR3 regions from RNA transcripts. HTBI primers were used for first-round RT-PCR of the TCR CDR3. TCRdb processed the multiplex PCR reads anew with MiXCR; each CDR3 protein has one entry. Counted here are some 500,000 distinct CDR3 sequences, 14% occurring once; the ten biggest clones make up 15% to 20%. This sequence was found in a woman aged 18-30 years with Graves' hyperthyroidism. Sequencing was performed on blood.

CDR3 protein: CSVEGDSYEQYF. In DNA, the CDR3 is TGCAGCGTTGAAGGAGACAGCTACGAGCAGTACTTC. The V gene is TRBV29-1, the J gene TRBJ2-7; D is perhaps TRBD1 (5 bases). CDR3 length equals 12 residues. V lost 1 base and J lost 3, with 7 bases in between. Per the germline V gene, CDR1 is SQVTM and CDR2 is ANQGSEA.